The 30 T cell receptor beta chains listed next were all sequenced from one sample in a study of T cells in Graves' hyperthyroidism and ophthalmopathy. TCR beta CDR3 regions were amplified from RNA transcripts. HTBI primers drove first-round RT-PCR of the TCR CDR3. Each CDR3 protein gets one entry after TCRdb re-called the multiplex PCR reads with MiXCR. The data hold about 560,000 distinct CDR3 sequences, with 16% observed a single time. The sample consisted of blood. These receptors came from a woman aged 18-29 years with Graves' hyperthyroidism.

This clonotype was seen more than once but under ten times. This chain joins TRBV12-5 and TRBJ1-3; 7 nucleotides agree with TRBD1. In germline, CDR1 is LGHNT, CDR2 FRNRAP. Unmatched junction bases numbered 2, after V lost 0 bases and J lost 0 bases. There are 16 residues in the CDR3. The DNA of the CDR3 is TGTGCTAGTGGTTTGGTGACAGGGACCTCTGGAAACACCATATATTTT. This translates into CASGLVTGTSGNTIYF.

This clonotype was observed a handful of times. This chain links TRBV4-1 with TRBJ2-7; 8 bases agree with TRBD1. Germline V gene lookup returns CDR1 MGHRA and CDR2 YSYEKL. J lost 4 bases, V lost 1 base, and 12 bases had no gene match. The CDR3 runs 17 residues. Here the CDR3 reads CASSQATRTGSMYEQYF. DNA of the CDR3: TGCGCCAGCAGCCAAGCAACGCGGACAGGGAGTATGTACGAGCAGTACTTC.

This clonotype was seen repeatedly, ten times or more. J is TRBJ2-7 and V is TRBV2; perhaps TRBD2 as D (6 bases). V gave up 6 bases and J gave up 6 bases, with 15 bases separating them. CDR3 length equals 13 residues. Germline assignment: CDR1 SNHLY and CDR2 FYNNEI. The CDR3 DNA reads as TGTGCCAGCAGCGGAGGGAGACTTGCCGAGCAGTACTTC. Residues: CASSGGRLAEQYF.

This clonotype was recorded at least ten times. Written as DNA, the CDR3 is TGTGCCAGCAGTTTTCGAGTAAATAGCAATCAGCCCCAGCATTTT. Protein: CASSFRVNSNQPQHF. The V and J genes are TRBV12-3 or TRBV12-4 and TRBJ1-5; D gene unclear. Trimming removed 3 bases at V and 0 bases at J, with 9 bases between. The length of the CDR3 is 15 residues.

As concerns this clonotype: A much larger clone lies a single base off, so this may be a read error. The chain joins TRBV28 to TRBJ2-2; D remains ambiguous. The CDR3 length is 14 residues. Germline V CDR1 and CDR2: MDHEN, SYDVKM. V lost 10 bases, J lost 3 bases, and 15 bases lay in between. Here the CDR3 DNA reads TGTGCCACCCTCGACCGGCAGGACACCGGGGAGCTGTTTTTT. Protein product: CATLDRQDTGELFF.

The sample holds many counts of this clonotype. The V and J genes are TRBV28 and TRBJ1-2; D ambiguous. With 5 bases removed from V and 4 bases from J, the gap between germline ends came to 14 bases. In germline, CDR1 is MDHEN, CDR2 SYDVKM. This CDR3 comprises 14 residues. CDR3 nucleotide sequence: TGTGCCAGCAGTCCCTCGGACGGAGTCTATGGCTACACCTTC. This sequence encodes CASSPSDGVYGYTF.

V usage is TRBV30 and J usage is TRBJ1-5, with D possibly being TRBD1 (5 bases). V was shortened by 0 bases and J by 4 bases, with 10 bases between the two germline ends. This CDR3 contains 14 residues. Germline V gene data show CDR1 as GTSNPN and CDR2 as SVGIG (reference sequence). CDR3 sequence: CAWSVWGRNQPQHF. CDR3 sequence (DNA): TGTGCCTGGAGTGTATGGGGGAGGAATCAGCCCCAGCATTTT.

This clonotype has only a few counts. This chain links TRBV7-6 with TRBJ2-2; the D is unclear. Germline V gives CDR1 SGHVS, CDR2 FNYEAQ. The V and J ends lost 1 base and 3 bases respectively, with 9 bases between them. The CDR3 runs 15 residues. CDR3 residues: CASSLGDGDTGELFF. As DNA, the CDR3 is TGTGCCAGCAGCTTAGGAGACGGAGACACCGGGGAGCTGTTTTTT. The full variable domain, with the rest looked up from reference TRBV7-6 and TRBJ2-2, is GAGVSQSPRYKVTKRGQDVALRCDPISGHVSLYWYRQALGQGPEFLTYFNYEAQQDKSGLPNDRFSAERPEGSISTLTIQRTEQRDSAMYRCASSLGDGDTGELFFGEGSRLTVL.

The rearrangement joins TRBV10-2 to TRBJ2-7; no clear D gene. Trimming removed 2 bases from V and 5 bases from J, with 13 bases in between. The germline V gene has CDR1 WSHSY and CDR2 SAAADI. The CDR3 is made up of 14 amino acids. The CDR3 region is CASSEDRVDNEQYF. In DNA, the CDR3 is TGCGCCAGCAGTGAGGATAGGGTCGACAACGAGCAGTACTTC.

The V and J genes are TRBV6-1 and TRBJ2-2; maybe TRBD2 (5 bases). There are 16 residues in the CDR3. Germline V gives CDR1 MNHNS, CDR2 SASEGT. Deletions cut 4 bases from V and 4 bases from J, with 16 bases between. Here the CDR3 reads CASSAISGTSTGELFF. The CDR3 DNA reads as TGTGCCAGCAGTGCCATCTCGGGAACTAGCACCGGGGAGCTGTTTTTT.

The rearrangement uses TRBV5-4 and TRBJ2-3; 7 bases line up with TRBD1. The length of the CDR3 is 16 residues. J lost 0 bases, V lost 4 bases, and 8 bases had no gene match. Germline CDR1 is SGHNT and CDR2 is YYREEE (reference sequence). CDR3 nucleotide sequence: TGTGCCAGCAGCCCGCCGACAGGGCTAAGCACAGATACGCAGTATTTT. This sequence encodes CASSPPTGLSTDTQYF.

This clonotype was seen many times. The chain has TRBV12-3 or TRBV12-4 and TRBJ1-5; TRBD1 matches 7 bases. The trim removed 6 bases at V and 0 bases at J, leaving 2 bases unmatched. This CDR3 has 14 residues. The chain's CDR3 is CASRTGYSNQPQHF. DNA of the CDR3: TGTGCCAGCAGGACAGGGTATAGCAATCAGCCCCAGCATTTT.

The chain carries TRBV5-5 and TRBJ2-5; TRBD1 might be the D (5 bases). V shed 0 bases and J shed 2 bases, with 14 bases lying between them. Germline CDR1 and CDR2: SGHKS and YYEKEE (reference sequence). The CDR3 spans 16 residues. CDR3 nucleotides: TGTGCCAGCAGCTTGGGGGGCTTCCGGCGTCAAGAGACCCAGTACTTC. This translates into CASSLGGFRRQETQYF.

The chain couples TRBV10-3 to TRBJ2-3; tentatively, D is TRBD2 (7 bases). Germline CDR1 reads ENHRY; CDR2 reads SYGVKD. The CDR3 extends over 13 amino acids. Trimming cost V 8 bases and J 4 bases, with 13 bases left between them. As DNA, the CDR3 is TGTGCCATCGGAGGGGGGGCATCAGATACGCAGTATTTT. Protein product: CAIGGGASDTQYF.

This clonotype was seen many times. The V call is TRBV29-1, the J call TRBJ2-7, with 7 bases identical to TRBD2. CDR1 and CDR2 (germline): SQVTM, ANQGSEA. The V gene end was trimmed by 6 bases and the J gene end by 1 base; junction bases not matched to a gene: 6. This CDR3 spans 13 amino acids. The CDR3 is CSVDSGGSYEQYF. The CDR3, as DNA: TGCAGCGTGGATTCCGGGGGGTCCTACGAGCAGTACTTC.

This clonotype was observed a handful of times. V gene TRBV4-1 combines with J gene TRBJ2-7, with D perhaps matching TRBD1 (6 bases). Germline assignment: CDR1 MGHRA and CDR2 YSYEKL. The CDR3 has 14 amino acids. Trimming shortened V by 3 bases and J by 2 bases, and 11 bases separated the two germline ends. The chain's CDR3 is CASSHTTGPYEQYF. The CDR3 nucleotides read TGCGCCAGCAGCCATACGACAGGACCCTACGAGCAGTACTTC.

This clonotype has more than one count but fewer than ten. The genes are TRBV4-1 and TRBJ2-1; TRBD2 aligns across 8 bases. Germline CDR1 reads MGHRA; CDR2 reads YSYEKL. J was trimmed by 7 bases and V by 4 bases; bases with no gene match: 9. The CDR3 consists of 15 residues. The CDR3 sequence is CASSLRGGGRNEQFF. CDR3 in DNA: TGCGCCAGCAGCCTCCGGGGGGGCGGGAGAAATGAGCAGTTCTTC.

The rearrangement uses TRBV7-3 and TRBJ2-3; D might be TRBD2 (7 bases). CDR1 SGHTA and CDR2 FQGTGA come from the germline V gene. The CDR3 runs 17 residues. V lost 3 bases and J lost 4, with 20 bases in between. CDR3: CASSLRGPVLTSDTQYF. The CDR3 DNA sequence: TGTGCCAGCAGCTTGCGGGGGCCGGTTCTGACGTCAGATACGCAGTATTTT.

This clonotype was detected many times. The V and J genes are TRBV12-3 or TRBV12-4 and TRBJ2-1; 11 bases match TRBD2. This CDR3 has 15 residues. Trimming at V came to 6 bases and at J to 7 bases, leaving 8 bases not matched to a gene. CDR3 in amino acids: CASRYSGGAGNEQFF. The CDR3 DNA reads as TGTGCCAGCAGATATAGCGGGGGGGCCGGGAATGAGCAGTTCTTC.

This clonotype turned up a few times. The chain combines TRBV24-1 with TRBJ2-4, with 7 nucleotides matching TRBD1. Germline-derived CDR1 and CDR2 are KGHDR and SFDVKD. The CDR3 spans 15 residues. The V segment lost 2 bases and the J segment 7 bases; nucleotides outside the gene matches: 7. The CDR3 nucleotides are TGTGCCACCAGTGATTCAAGGGGGCAGCGGAACATTCAGTACTTC. This gives the protein CATSDSRGQRNIQYF.

The V and J genes are TRBV2 and TRBJ1-2; D ambiguous. CDR3 length: 13 residues. V was trimmed by 4 bases and J by 7 bases, leaving 13 bases between them. Germline loops: CDR1 SNHLY, CDR2 FYNNEI. DNA for the CDR3: TGTGCCAGCAGTGTCATTCCCGGAAGTGGCTACACCTTC. Protein: CASSVIPGSGYTF. The full variable domain, completed using reference TRBV2 and TRBJ1-2, is EPEVTQTPSHQVTQMGQEVILRCVPISNHLYFYWYRQILGQKVEFLVSFYNNEISEKSEIFDDQFSVERPDGSNFTLKIRSTKLEDSAMYFCASSVIPGSGYTFGSGTRLTVV.

This clonotype came up many times. The chain is built from TRBV28 and TRBJ2-7; the D gene is possibly TRBD2 (5 bases). Per germline, CDR1 MDHEN and CDR2 SYDVKM. Trimming stripped 8 bases from V and 0 bases from J, with 8 bases between. The CDR3 covers 12 residues. CDR3 DNA sequence: TGTGCCAGCGCCGAGGGCTCCTACGAGCAGTACTTC. It is translated as CASAEGSYEQYF.

This clonotype has at least ten counts. The V gene is TRBV6-1, the J gene TRBJ2-3; 11 bases are a match to TRBD2. With V trimmed by 7 bases and J by 1 base, 10 bases remained unmatched. In germline, CDR1 is MNHNS, CDR2 SASEGT. This CDR3 contains 17 residues. DNA for the CDR3: TGTGCCAGCACCCCAGGGACTAGCGGATACCGCACAGATACGCAGTATTTT. This translates into CASTPGTSGYRTDTQYF.

The sample holds a few counts of this clonotype. The chain carries TRBV18 and TRBJ2-2; D is possibly TRBD1 (5 bases). This CDR3 is built from 14 residues. The V end was cut by 5 bases, the J end by 2 bases, with 9 bases between. Germline lookup yields CDR1 KGHSH and CDR2 LQKENI. The CDR3 is CASSSQGNTGELFF. The CDR3 DNA sequence: TGTGCCAGCTCAAGCCAGGGAAACACCGGGGAGCTGTTTTTT.

The chain combines TRBV12-3 or TRBV12-4 with TRBJ1-2; D gene ambiguous. The CDR3 is 12 residues long. Trimming removed 5 bases from V and 6 bases from J, with 10 bases in between. The CDR3 reads CASSLGLHGYTF. CDR3 nucleotides: TGTGCCAGCAGTCTCGGCCTCCATGGCTACACCTTC.

V is TRBV5-8 and J is TRBJ2-5; TRBD2 agrees at 8 bases. Germline V gene lookup returns CDR1 SGHTS and CDR2 YDEGEE. Losses at the gene ends were 4 bases for V and 3 bases for J; bases not matched to a gene: 8. The CDR3 is made up of 15 amino acids. CDR3 residues: CASSQTGGLKETQYF. The DNA of the CDR3 is TGTGCCAGCAGCCAGACGGGGGGGCTGAAAGAGACCCAGTACTTC.

V is TRBV9 and J is TRBJ2-3; 11 bases map to TRBD1. V was clipped by 4 bases and J by 3 bases; unmatched bases: 7. The germline CDR1 and CDR2 sequences are SGDLS and YYNGEE. The CDR3 is made up of 16 amino acids. The CDR3 DNA reads TGTGCCAGCAGCCCAGGGACAGGGGGAAGGACAGATACGCAGTATTTT. It translates to CASSPGTGGRTDTQYF.

This clonotype was counted ten times or more. The chain couples TRBV2 to TRBJ2-5, with no clear D. CDR1 and CDR2 (germline): SNHLY, FYNNEI. The CDR3 sequence is 16 residues long. V lost 2 bases to trimming and J lost 4 bases, with 17 bases between them. The CDR3 DNA reads as TGTGCCAGCAGTGAATTTGGGCAGGCCGTCGGAGAGACCCAGTACTTC. This sequence encodes CASSEFGQAVGETQYF.

This clonotype occurred many times. The chain uses TRBV2 and TRBJ1-2; 10 bases match TRBD1. CDR3 length: 13 residues. The ends lost 5 bases at V and 5 bases at J; junction bases unmatched: 2. Germline assignment: CDR1 SNHLY and CDR2 FYNNEI. The CDR3 sequence is CASSPGQGYGYTF. The CDR3 nucleotides are TGTGCCAGCAGTCCGGGACAGGGGTATGGCTACACCTTC.

Ten or more counts support this clonotype. The J gene is TRBJ1-2, the V gene TRBV7-8; D unresolved. The CDR3 sequence is 15 residues long. Trimming removed 3 bases from V and 0 bases from J, with 11 bases in between. Germline lookup yields CDR1 SGHVS and CDR2 FQNEAQ. CDR3 in amino acids: CASSFVPGTNYGYTF. The CDR3 DNA sequence: TGTGCCAGCAGCTTTGTACCGGGGACTAACTATGGCTACACCTTC.